This T cell receptor beta chain was captured by sequencing in a study of T-cell reconstitution after alpha-beta-depleted transplantation in children. TCRbeta library construction was performed incorporating unique molecular identifiers. TCRdb re-derived calls from the PCR reads in MiXCR, one entry per CDR3 protein. The repertoire includes some 590,000 distinct CDR3 sequences, roughly a tenth of them detected once, and about 4% sits in the top ten. This clonotype has just a few counts. This CDR3 has 17 residues. Trimming removed 0 bases from V and 3 bases from J; junction bases left unmatched: 7. CDR1 and CDR2 (germline): SGDLS, YYNGEE.

Sequenced here: PBMCs from the stem cell graft donor, sampled from the stem cell graft. The clonotype originates from a human donor who donated a stem cell graft to a child with acute myeloid leukemia. The chain employs TRBV9 and TRBJ1-4; the match to TRBD1 covers 8 bases. The CDR3 loop is CASSVGQGSVANEKLFF. The CDR3 DNA sequence: TGTGCCAGCAGCGTAGGACAGGGGTCGGTCGCTAATGAAAAACTGTTTTTT.